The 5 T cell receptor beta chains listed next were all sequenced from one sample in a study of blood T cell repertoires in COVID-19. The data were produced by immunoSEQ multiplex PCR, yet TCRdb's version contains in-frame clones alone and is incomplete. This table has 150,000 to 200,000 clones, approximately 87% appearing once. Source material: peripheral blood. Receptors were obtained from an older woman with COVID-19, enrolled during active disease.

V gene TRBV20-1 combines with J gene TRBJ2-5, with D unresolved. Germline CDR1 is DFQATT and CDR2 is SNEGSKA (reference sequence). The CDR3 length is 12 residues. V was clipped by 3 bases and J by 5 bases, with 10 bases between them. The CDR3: CSASSERETQYF. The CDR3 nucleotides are TGCAGTGCTAGTTCTGAGAGGGAGACCCAGTACTTC.

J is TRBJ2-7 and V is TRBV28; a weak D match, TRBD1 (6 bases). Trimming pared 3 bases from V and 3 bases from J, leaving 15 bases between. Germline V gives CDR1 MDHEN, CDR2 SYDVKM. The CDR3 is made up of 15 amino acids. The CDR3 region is CASSFLGVQGYEQYF. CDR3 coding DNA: TGTGCCAGCAGTTTCCTCGGAGTACAGGGCTACGAGCAGTACTTC.

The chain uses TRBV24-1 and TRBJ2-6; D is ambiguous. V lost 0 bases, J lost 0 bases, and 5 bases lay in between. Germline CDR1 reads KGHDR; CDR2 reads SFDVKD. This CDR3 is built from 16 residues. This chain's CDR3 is CATSDLESSGANVLTF. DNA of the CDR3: TGTGCCACCAGTGATTTGGAGAGCTCTGGGGCCAACGTCCTGACTTTC.

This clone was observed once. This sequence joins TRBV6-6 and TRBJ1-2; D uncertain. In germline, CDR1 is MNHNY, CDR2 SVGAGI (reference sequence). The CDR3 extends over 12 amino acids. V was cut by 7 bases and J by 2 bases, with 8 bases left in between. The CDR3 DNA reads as TGTGCCAGCACGGCGGGGAACTATGGCTACACCTTC. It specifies CASTAGNYGYTF.

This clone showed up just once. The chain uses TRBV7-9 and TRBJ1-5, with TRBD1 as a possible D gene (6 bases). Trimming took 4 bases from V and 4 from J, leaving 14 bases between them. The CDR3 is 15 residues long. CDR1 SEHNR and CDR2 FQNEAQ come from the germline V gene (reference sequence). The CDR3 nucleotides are TGTGCCAGCAGCTCACCCAGGACAGAAAATCAGCCCCAGCATTTT. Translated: CASSSPRTENQPQHF.